This T cell receptor beta chain was recorded in a study of T cells in Graves' hyperthyroidism and ophthalmopathy. Absence of ophthalmopathy progression within 18 months defined stable Graves' hyperthyroidism. The diagnostic basis comprised clinical symptoms, serum thyroxine and TRAb, thyroid ultrasound and orbital computed tomography. The sample holds a few counts of this clonotype. Germline V gene data show CDR1 as LNHDA and CDR2 as SQIVND (reference sequence). The V and J ends lost 7 bases and 6 bases, in that order; junction bases with no gene match: 5. There are 14 residues in the CDR3. The TCR beta CDR3 regions underwent amplification using RNA transcripts as the source. Researchers ran a first-round RT-PCR on the TCR CDR3 using the HTBI primer set. Via MiXCR, TCRdb re-called the multiplex PCR reads, giving one row per CDR3 protein. The sample has more than 550,000 distinct CDR3 sequences, 17% seen once; the top ten hold roughly a sixth.

The sequence derives from a man over 45 with Graves' hyperthyroidism. The gene calls are TRBV19 and TRBJ2-2; 10 nucleotides align to TRBD2. Sequenced material: blood. CDR3 in DNA: TGTGCCAGTACCCCCCTAGCGGGGGCCGGGGAGCTGTTTTTT. It encodes CASTPLAGAGELFF.